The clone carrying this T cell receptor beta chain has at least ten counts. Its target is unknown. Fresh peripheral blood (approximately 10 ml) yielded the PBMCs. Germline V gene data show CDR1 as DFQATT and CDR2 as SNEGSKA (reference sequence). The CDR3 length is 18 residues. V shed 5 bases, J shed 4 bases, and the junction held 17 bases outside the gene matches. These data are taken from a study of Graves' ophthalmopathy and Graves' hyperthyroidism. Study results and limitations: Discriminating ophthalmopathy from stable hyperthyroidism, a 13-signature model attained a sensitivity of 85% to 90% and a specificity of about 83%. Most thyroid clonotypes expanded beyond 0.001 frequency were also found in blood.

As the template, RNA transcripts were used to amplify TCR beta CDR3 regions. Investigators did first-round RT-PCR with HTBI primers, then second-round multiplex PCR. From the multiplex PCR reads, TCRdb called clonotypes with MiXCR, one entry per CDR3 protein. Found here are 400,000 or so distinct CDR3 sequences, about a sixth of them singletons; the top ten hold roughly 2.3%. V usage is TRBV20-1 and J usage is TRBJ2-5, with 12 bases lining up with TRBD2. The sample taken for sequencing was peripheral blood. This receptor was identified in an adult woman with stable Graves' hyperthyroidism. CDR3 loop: CSAHPGLAGPNGLETQYF. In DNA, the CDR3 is TGCAGTGCTCACCCGGGACTAGCGGGCCCCAACGGGTTAGAGACCCAGTACTTC.